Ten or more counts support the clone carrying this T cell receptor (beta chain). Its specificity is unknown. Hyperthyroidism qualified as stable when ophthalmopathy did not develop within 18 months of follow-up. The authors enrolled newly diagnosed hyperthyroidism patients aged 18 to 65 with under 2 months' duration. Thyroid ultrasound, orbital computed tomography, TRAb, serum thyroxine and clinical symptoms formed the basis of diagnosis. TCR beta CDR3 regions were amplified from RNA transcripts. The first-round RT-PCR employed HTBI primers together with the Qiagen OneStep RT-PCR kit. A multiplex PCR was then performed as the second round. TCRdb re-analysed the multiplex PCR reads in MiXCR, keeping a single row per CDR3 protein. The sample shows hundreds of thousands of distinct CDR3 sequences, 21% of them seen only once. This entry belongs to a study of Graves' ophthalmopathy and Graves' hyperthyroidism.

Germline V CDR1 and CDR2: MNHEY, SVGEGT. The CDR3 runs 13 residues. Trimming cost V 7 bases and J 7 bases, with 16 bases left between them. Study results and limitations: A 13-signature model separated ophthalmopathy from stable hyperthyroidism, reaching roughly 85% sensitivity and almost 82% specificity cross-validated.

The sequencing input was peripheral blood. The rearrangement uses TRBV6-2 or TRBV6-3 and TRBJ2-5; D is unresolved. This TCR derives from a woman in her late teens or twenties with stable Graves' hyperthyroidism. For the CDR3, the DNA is TGTGCCAGCACCACAACGGTTCGGGCGACCCAGTACTTC. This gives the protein CASTTTVRATQYF.